One sample yielded the 11 T cell receptor beta chains listed below, sequenced in a study of cytomegalovirus exposure and HLA in healthy donors. The PCR used 60 Vbeta and 13 Jbeta primers. Here immunoSEQ multiplex PCR was the method, and the copy in TCRdb shows in-frame clones only, minus some. Among some 190,000 clones listed, 82% were seen once. Sequencing was performed on PBMCs. The source of these receptors is a man aged 40-49 years in good health and CMV-seronegative.

The genes are TRBV7-9 and TRBJ1-2; D is possibly TRBD1 (5 bases). Germline V lookup: CDR1 SEHNR, CDR2 FQNEAQ (reference sequence). This CDR3 is built from 14 residues. Between the trimmed V and J ends, which lost 4 bases and 2 bases, there was a span of 11 bases. CDR3 bases: TGTGCCAGCAGCTCCCAGGGTGCCAACTATGGCTACACCTTC. Translated: CASSSQGANYGYTF.

This clone was picked up one time. The DNA of the CDR3 is TGCGCCAGCAGCCAAGGGCTAAGAGGGGGCCGCAACAATGAGCAGTTCTTC. The encoded protein is CASSQGLRGGRNNEQFF. This sequence joins TRBV4-1 and TRBJ2-1, with TRBD1 matching over 7 bases. J was trimmed by 5 bases and V by 1 base; bases with no gene match: 11. CDR1 MGHRA and CDR2 YSYEKL come from the germline V gene. The CDR3 has 17 amino acids.

This clone has only a few counts. The V and J genes are TRBV19 and TRBJ2-2; D may be TRBD1 (7 bases). Germline V gives CDR1 LNHDA, CDR2 SQIVND (reference sequence). V was trimmed by 4 bases and J by 2 bases, leaving 14 bases between them. This CDR3 has 16 residues. The CDR3 loop reads CASSRGDSLNTGELFF. DNA for the CDR3: TGTGCCAGTAGTAGGGGGGACAGCTTAAACACCGGGGAGCTGTTTTTT.

The chain couples TRBV27 to TRBJ2-7; D may be TRBD2 (7 bases). The germline gives CDR1 MNHEY, CDR2 SMNVEV (reference sequence). With 2 bases removed from V and 6 bases from J, the gap between germline ends came to 11 bases. The CDR3 runs to 13 residues. The CDR3 spells CASSLNREGEQYF. The CDR3 DNA is TGTGCCAGCAGTTTAAACAGGGAGGGCGAGCAGTACTTC.

The J gene is TRBJ1-3, the V gene TRBV2, with a weak D call TRBD1 (6 bases). The CDR3 is 17 residues long. Germline CDR1 SNHLY, CDR2 FYNNEI. Trimming took 2 bases from V and 1 from J, leaving 15 bases between them. CDR3 bases: TGTGCCAGCAGTGAAAATAGGGGGAGGGCTTCTGGAAACACCATATATTTT. Protein: CASSENRGRASGNTIYF.

This chain connects TRBV30 to TRBJ2-6; no clear D. Germline V gives CDR1 GTSNPN, CDR2 SVGIG (reference sequence). Trimming shortened V by 2 bases and J by 1 base, and 15 bases separated the two germline ends. This CDR3 has 17 residues. CDR3 sequence reads: CAWSQGVSPSGANVLTF. Here the CDR3 DNA reads TGTGCCTGGAGTCAAGGAGTTTCCCCTTCTGGGGCCAACGTCCTGACTTTC.

The V gene is TRBV25-1, the J gene TRBJ1-4, with D possibly matching TRBD1 (6 bases). The CDR3 is 13 amino acids. Germline lookup yields CDR1 MGHDK and CDR2 SYGVNS. V was shortened by 8 bases and J by 8 bases, with 15 bases between the two germline ends. This chain's CDR3 is CASQRGGYEKLFF. DNA of the CDR3: TGTGCCAGCCAGAGGGGGGGTTACGAAAAACTGTTTTTT.

This rearrangement joins TRBV19 to TRBJ2-1; tentatively, D is TRBD2 (6 bases). Germline loops: CDR1 LNHDA, CDR2 SQIVND (reference sequence). This CDR3 is built from 12 residues. V lost 6 bases to trimming and J lost 9 bases, with 12 bases between them. CDR3 sequence reads: CASSDSGTEQFF. CDR3 nucleotides: TGTGCCAGTAGCGATAGCGGAACTGAGCAGTTCTTC.

The chain combines TRBV7-9 with TRBJ1-1, with 7 bases matching TRBD1. CDR1 SEHNR and CDR2 FQNEAQ come from the germline V gene (reference sequence). Trimming removed 5 bases from V and 1 base from J; junction bases left unmatched: 7. This CDR3 contains 15 residues. The CDR3 loop reads CASSPRQGGNTEAFF. Written as DNA, the CDR3 is TGTGCCAGCAGCCCCAGACAGGGCGGGAACACTGAAGCTTTCTTT.

Only one count was recorded for this clone. V is TRBV15 and J is TRBJ2-7; no clear D gene. The CDR3 has 14 residues. V lost 0 bases and J lost 5, with 11 bases in between. Germline V gene lookup returns CDR1 LNHNV and CDR2 YYDKDF (reference sequence). The CDR3 region is CATSREPLRDEQYF. The DNA for the CDR3 is TGTGCCACCAGCAGAGAACCCCTTCGGGACGAGCAGTACTTC.

This clone appeared once. The rearrangement uses TRBV7-3 and TRBJ2-5, with D possibly being TRBD2 (6 bases). The CDR3 loop spans 14 amino acids. Trimming removed 5 bases at V and 2 bases at J, with 12 bases between. Germline assignment: CDR1 SGHTA and CDR2 FQGTGA. The CDR3 spells CASSRGSGQETQYF. Written as DNA, the CDR3 is TGTGCCAGCAGCAGGGGTAGCGGACAAGAGACCCAGTACTTC.